The 19 T cell receptor beta chains below were found in one sample sequenced in a study of response to subunit inactivated influenza vaccine (dated by TCRdb to between 2018 and 2020). The receptor library was made with RT-PCR. TCRdb names Illumina HiSeq 2500 as the instrument used. TCRdb applied fastp at Q25 and MiXCR to the public reads, then kept only in-frame beta chains. A single entry per CDR3 protein holds the most common genes and DNA from its merged rows. For this sample the table gives a few hundred thousand distinct CDR3 sequences, of which 20% to 25% were detected only once. The top ten clonotypes cover roughly 10% of the sample. The sample in question was PBMCs from blood, obtained about 20 months after vaccination. The source of these receptors is a man aged 45 to 75 who received an inactivated influenza vaccine. Donor details come from another sample of the same person, matched by shared clones.

The J gene is TRBJ1-2, the V gene TRBV10-2, with 9 nucleotides matching TRBD1. This CDR3 contains 15 residues. From germline, CDR1 is WSHSY and CDR2 SAAADI. The ends lost 6 bases at V and 9 bases at J; junction bases unmatched: 14. CDR3: CASSLTSGTGPSYTF. The CDR3 coding sequence is TGCGCCAGCAGCCTCACCTCCGGGACAGGGCCCAGCTACACCTTC.

This clonotype turned up a few times. V gene TRBV5-1 combines with J gene TRBJ1-2; D perhaps matches TRBD1 (6 bases). Between the trimmed V and J ends, which lost 0 bases and 7 bases, there was a span of 19 bases. Germline assignment: CDR1 SGHRS and CDR2 YFSETQ. The CDR3 contains 16 residues. The CDR3 coding sequence is TGCGCCAGCAGCTTGGCGGGGGGGACATCCGGCTCTGGCTACACCTTC. It encodes CASSLAGGTSGSGYTF.

This clonotype has only a few counts. The rearrangement joins TRBV9 to TRBJ1-2, with D maybe TRBD1 (6 bases). The V end was cut by 3 bases, the J end by 8 bases, with 11 bases between. Germline loops: CDR1 SGDLS, CDR2 YYNGEE. This CDR3 has 12 amino acids. The CDR3 DNA reads as TGTGCCAGCAGCGGGACAGTGTTCGGCTACACCTTC. Residues: CASSGTVFGYTF.

This clonotype has ten or more counts. This chain uses TRBV9 with TRBJ1-1, with unresolved D. V lost 2 bases and J lost 1, with 3 bases in between. CDR3 size: 12 residues. CDR1 is SGDLS and CDR2 is YYNGEE in the germline V gene. CDR3: CASSVENTEAFF. For the CDR3, the DNA is TGTGCCAGCAGCGTGGAGAACACTGAAGCTTTCTTT.

The chain is built from TRBV6-2 or TRBV6-3 and TRBJ1-5, with TRBD1 matching over 8 bases. CDR3 length equals 19 residues. The ends lost 2 bases at V and 6 bases at J; junction bases unmatched: 18. Germline loops: CDR1 MNHEY, CDR2 SVGEGT. The DNA of the CDR3 is TGTGCCAGCAGTTACCAGGACAGGGTAGCTTTATACCCGGTTCAGCCCCAGCATTTT. Its protein product is CASSYQDRVALYPVQPQHF.

The chain couples TRBV7-2 to TRBJ1-3, with D possibly being TRBD1 (5 bases). Germline V gives CDR1 SGHTA, CDR2 FQGNSA. This CDR3 is built from 14 residues. V was clipped by 1 base and J by 6 bases, with 10 bases between them. CDR3 loop: CASSLDRGVNTIYF. In DNA, the CDR3 is TGTGCCAGCAGCTTAGATAGAGGGGTAAACACCATATATTTT. Full variable domain (remainder filled in from reference TRBV7-2 and TRBJ1-3): GAGVSQSPSNKVTEKGKDVELRCDPISGHTALYWYRQSLGQGLEFLIYFQGNSAPDKSGLPSDRFSAERTGGSVSTLTIQRTQQEDSAVYLCASSLDRGVNTIYFGEGSWLTVV.

This clonotype was recorded a few times. This sequence joins TRBV12-3 or TRBV12-4 and TRBJ2-1, with no clear D. V gave up 3 bases and J gave up 6 bases, with 9 bases separating them. The CDR3 is 13 amino acids. DNA for the CDR3: TGTGCCAGCAGTTTTTTAGATAGCAATGAGCAGTTCTTC. This sequence encodes CASSFLDSNEQFF.

The CDR3 reads CASSFRDVYGYTF. The CDR3 region has the DNA TGTGCCAGCAGTTTCCGGGACGTTTATGGCTACACCTTC. The chain combines TRBV28 with TRBJ1-2; perhaps TRBD1 as D (5 bases). The CDR3 is 13 amino acids. Germline values: CDR1 MDHEN, CDR2 SYDVKM. Deletions cut 3 bases from V and 5 bases from J, with 10 bases between.

The chain carries TRBV29-1 and TRBJ2-3, with D perhaps matching TRBD2 (5 bases). V lost 0 bases to trimming and J lost 4 bases, with 23 bases between them. CDR1 and CDR2 (germline): SQVTM, ANQGSEA. The CDR3 covers 18 residues. The CDR3 DNA follows: TGCAGCGTTGAAGATCTTGCCATGGAGGTCCATAGATCAGATACGCAGTATTTT. Encoded protein: CSVEDLAMEVHRSDTQYF.

This clonotype was seen a few times. V and J are TRBV10-3 and TRBJ1-2; a weak D match, TRBD1 (5 bases). Trimming removed 0 bases from V and 2 bases from J, with 7 bases in between. This CDR3 contains 14 residues. The germline gives CDR1 ENHRY, CDR2 SYGVKD. As DNA, the CDR3 is TGTGCCATCAGTGAGTCTCGGGGGAACTATGGCTACACCTTC. This translates into CAISESRGNYGYTF.

The chain is built from TRBV5-5 and TRBJ2-7; 7 nucleotides agree with TRBD1. Germline-derived CDR1 and CDR2 are SGHKS and YYEKEE (reference sequence). J lost 1 base, V lost 3 bases, and 4 bases had no gene match. The CDR3 contains 14 residues. For the CDR3, the DNA is TGTGCCAGCAGCTGGGGACAGACATCCTACGAGCAGTACTTC. Translating gives CASSWGQTSYEQYF.

This clonotype was detected a few times. This chain connects TRBV20-1 to TRBJ1-3; D remains ambiguous. V was clipped by 1 base and J by 0 bases, with 1 base between them. Per the germline V gene, CDR1 is DFQATT and CDR2 is SNEGSKA (reference sequence). This CDR3 contains 12 residues. The CDR3 sequence: CSARVSGNTIYF. For the CDR3, the DNA is TGCAGTGCTAGAGTCTCTGGAAACACCATATATTTT.

This clonotype was seen at least ten times. V usage is TRBV7-9 and J usage is TRBJ2-3; perhaps TRBD2 as D (5 bases). Trimming stripped 5 bases from V and 3 bases from J, with 12 bases between. This CDR3 is built from 14 residues. CDR1 and CDR2 from the germline V gene are SEHNR and FQNEAQ (reference sequence). CDR3 sequence reads: CASSPGGGTDTQYF. The CDR3 nucleotides are TGTGCCAGCAGCCCCGGTGGCGGGACAGATACGCAGTATTTT.

V and J are TRBV6-2 or TRBV6-3 and TRBJ2-7, with D possibly TRBD2 on 8 matching bases. The CDR3 has 17 residues. Germline assignment: CDR1 MNHEY and CDR2 SVGEGT. Trimming left V 2 bases short and J 5 bases short, with 22 bases between. CDR3 bases: TGTGCCAGCAGTTACGGGGGGAGCGGGAGACAGGGCCACGAGCAGTACTTC. Translation gives CASSYGGSGRQGHEQYF.

There are many counts of this clonotype. The chain links TRBV20-1 to TRBJ1-5, with TRBD1 as a possible D gene (6 bases). V lost 3 bases, J lost 7 bases, and 10 bases lay in between. CDR1 DFQATT and CDR2 SNEGSKA come from the germline V gene (reference sequence). There are 12 residues in the CDR3. CDR3: CSASRGVQPQHF. CDR3 DNA: TGCAGTGCTAGTAGGGGGGTCCAGCCCCAGCATTTT.

The chain combines TRBV10-3 with TRBJ1-5; D remains unclear. Deletions cut 3 bases from V and 5 bases from J, with 8 bases between. This CDR3 spans 13 amino acids. Germline V gives CDR1 ENHRY, CDR2 SYGVKD. The CDR3 region is CAISEAADQPQHF. The CDR3, as DNA: TGTGCCATCAGTGAAGCTGCCGATCAGCCCCAGCATTTT.

The gene calls are TRBV21-1 and TRBJ2-7; the D call TRBD1 from the table was never checked on the DNA. TRBV21-1 is described as a pseudogene. The CDR3 is 14 residues long. The CDR3 here is CASSTVGTGGEQYF. The CDR3 bases are TGTGCCAGCAGCACCGTCGGGACAGGTGGCGAGCAGTACTTC.

This clonotype appeared many times. The chain recombines TRBV28 with TRBJ2-3; 10 bases line up with TRBD2. Looked up from germline, CDR1 is MDHEN and CDR2 is SYDVKM. V lost 5 bases to trimming and J lost 7 bases; unmatched junction nucleotides: 9. The CDR3 is 15 residues long. The CDR3 region is CASSLRGLATNTQYF. In nucleotides, the CDR3 is TGTGCCAGCAGTCTGAGGGGACTAGCGACTAATACGCAGTATTTT.

The sample holds a few counts of this clonotype. The chain uses TRBV10-3 and TRBJ2-5, with D maybe TRBD2 (5 bases). This CDR3 is 13 amino acids long. V gave up 4 bases and J gave up 3 bases, with 9 bases separating them. CDR1 and CDR2 (germline): ENHRY, SYGVKD. The chain's CDR3 is CAISVGVKETQYF. In DNA, the CDR3 is TGTGCCATCAGTGTCGGGGTAAAAGAGACCCAGTACTTC.